The 18 T cell receptor beta chains below come from one sample, sequenced in a study of T cell responses to AZD1222 COVID-19 vaccine. TCRdb's copy holds only in-frame clones and misses some; the assay was immunoSEQ multiplex PCR. There are fewer than 250,000 clones in the sample; around 93% occur only once, and more than 0.8% lies in the top ten. Specimen: peripheral blood, collected on day 0 of MenACWY control vaccination. All receptors come from an adult in good health.

The rearrangement uses TRBV28 and TRBJ1-2; TRBD1 matches at 10 bases. V lost 4 bases, J lost 8 bases, and 7 bases stayed unmatched. This CDR3 has 14 amino acids. Germline CDR1 reads MDHEN; CDR2 reads SYDVKM. The CDR3 coding sequence is TGTGCCAGCAGTTCCCTAGGACAGGGGGGCGGCTACACCTTC. Translation gives CASSSLGQGGGYTF.

V is TRBV2 and J is TRBJ2-1, with D perhaps given as TRBD1 or TRBD2 (6 bases each). Between the trimmed V and J ends, which lost 6 bases and 6 bases, there was a span of 21 bases. Germline lookup yields CDR1 SNHLY and CDR2 FYNNEI. The length of the CDR3 is 16 residues. In DNA form, the CDR3 reads TGTGCCAGCAGCCAAAGGGGGGCAGTTCAAGTCAATGAGCAGTTCTTC. Its translation: CASSQRGAVQVNEQFF.

Regarding this clone: The same CDR3 can be traced to other DNA sequences in this sample. The chain uses TRBV7-9 and TRBJ2-3; 7 nucleotides align to TRBD1. Trimming cost V 5 bases and J 1 base; bases outside gene matches: 3. Germline V gene data show CDR1 as SEHNR and CDR2 as FQNEAQ (reference sequence). The CDR3 extends over 14 amino acids. This chain's CDR3 is CASSRDRGTDTQYF. As DNA, the CDR3 is TGTGCCAGCAGCCGGGACAGAGGCACAGATACGCAGTATTTT.

This rearrangement joins TRBV14 to TRBJ2-1, with D maybe TRBD2 (6 bases). The V gene's germline CDR1 is SGHDN and CDR2 FVKESK. This CDR3 comprises 15 residues. Trimming took 6 bases from V and 1 from J, leaving 13 bases between them. The CDR3 is CASSPGGGSYNEQFF. CDR3 in DNA: TGTGCCAGCAGTCCCGGTGGGGGGTCCTACAATGAGCAGTTCTTC. Full variable domain (remainder filled in from reference TRBV14 and TRBJ2-1): EAGVTQFPSHSVIEKGQTVTLRCDPISGHDNLYWYRRVMGKEIKFLLHFVKESKQDESGMPNNRFLAERTGGTYSTLKVQPAELEDSGVYFCASSPGGGSYNEQFFGPGTRLTVL.

The rearrangement links TRBV12-3 or TRBV12-4 to TRBJ2-1; 7 bases match TRBD2. The ends lost 8 bases at V and 15 bases at J; junction bases unmatched: 10. The CDR3 has 11 amino acids. Written as DNA, the CDR3 is TGTGCCAGCGGAAAGACTAGCTCTCGGTTCTTC. Translating it yields CASGKTSSRFF.

V gene TRBV29-1 combines with J gene TRBJ2-2; a weak D match, TRBD1 (5 bases). Germline CDR1 is SQVTM and CDR2 is ANQGSEA. CDR3 length: 14 amino acids. V was clipped by 4 bases and J by 0 bases, with 9 bases between them. This CDR3 reads CSVGGGPNTGELFF. For the CDR3, the DNA is TGCAGCGTTGGGGGCGGACCGAACACCGGGGAGCTGTTTTTT.

V usage is TRBV6-2 or TRBV6-3 and J usage is TRBJ1-2; unclear D gene. Germline V gene sequence: CDR1 MNHEY, CDR2 SVGEGT. V lost 6 bases and J lost 2, with 10 bases in between. There are 13 residues in the CDR3. The chain's CDR3 is CASSSQQNYGYTF. DNA for the CDR3: TGTGCCAGCAGCTCCCAACAGAACTATGGCTACACCTTC.

The chain joins TRBV15 to TRBJ1-2, with 7 bases matching TRBD1. Per germline, CDR1 LNHNV and CDR2 YYDKDF (reference sequence). The CDR3 contains 15 residues. V was pared by 0 bases and J by 7 bases, with 8 bases of the junction left unmatched. The CDR3: CATSRDGGGEIGYTF. The CDR3 DNA follows: TGTGCCACCAGCAGAGATGGAGGGGGCGAAATTGGCTACACCTTC.

This sequence joins TRBV30 and TRBJ1-2, with D uncertain. Trimming left V 6 bases short and J 9 bases short, with 17 bases between. Germline values: CDR1 GTSNPN, CDR2 SVGIG (reference sequence). The CDR3 has 12 amino acids. This CDR3 reads CACRPAAGSYTF. The CDR3 coding sequence is TGTGCCTGCCGACCCGCGGCAGGTAGCTACACCTTC.

The gene calls are TRBV5-1 and TRBJ1-4; the D is unclear. CDR3 length: 15 amino acids. The germline CDR1 and CDR2 sequences are SGHRS and YFSETQ. Trimming cost V 2 bases and J 7 bases, with 15 bases left between them. The CDR3 loop is CASSFSPAVGEKLFF. The CDR3 DNA reads as TGCGCCAGCAGCTTTAGCCCGGCGGTAGGTGAAAAACTGTTTTTT. Combining the CDR3 with reference TRBV5-1 and TRBJ1-4 gives the whole variable domain KAGVTQTPRYLIKTRGQQVTLSCSPISGHRSVSWYQQTPGQGLQFLFEYFSETQRNKGNFPGRFSGRQFSNSRSEMNVSTLELGDSALYLCASSFSPAVGEKLFFGSGTQLSVL.

This chain connects TRBV30 to TRBJ2-2; D not certain. This CDR3 has 14 amino acids. Trimming took 0 bases from V and 4 from J, leaving 9 bases between them. In germline, CDR1 is GTSNPN, CDR2 SVGIG (reference sequence). Here the CDR3 reads CAWSVSGFTGELFF. CDR3 coding DNA: TGTGCCTGGAGTGTCTCAGGTTTCACCGGGGAGCTGTTTTTT.

This chain links TRBV27 with TRBJ1-4; D remains unclear. This CDR3 region has 14 residues. With 6 bases removed from V and 5 bases from J, the gap between germline ends came to 13 bases. Germline-derived CDR1 and CDR2 are MNHEY and SMNVEV (reference sequence). CDR3 loop: CASSPAGRNEKLFF. Written as DNA, the CDR3 is TGTGCCAGCAGCCCAGCCGGCCGAAATGAAAAACTGTTTTTT.

This clone appeared a few times. The chain couples TRBV20-1 to TRBJ2-2; D possibly corresponds to TRBD1 (5 bases). This CDR3 contains 14 residues. Trimming stripped 5 bases from V and 1 base from J, with 11 bases between. CDR1 DFQATT and CDR2 SNEGSKA come from the germline V gene (reference sequence). CDR3 coding DNA: TGCAGTGCTCGTGCAGGGCAGAACACCGGGGAGCTGTTTTTT. This translates into CSARAGQNTGELFF.

The CDR3, as DNA: TGTGCCAGCAGTGACCGGGCCGGCCTCACTAATGAAAAACTGTTTTTT. It yields the protein CASSDRAGLTNEKLFF. The V and J genes are TRBV6-1 and TRBJ1-4; D unresolved. Between the trimmed V and J ends, which lost 3 bases and 2 bases, there was a span of 13 bases. CDR3 length: 16 residues. Germline values: CDR1 MNHNS, CDR2 SASEGT.

The J gene is TRBJ2-3, the V gene TRBV4-2; D remains unclear. This CDR3 has 14 residues. The V end was cut by 1 base, the J end by 4 bases, with 9 bases between. Per the germline V gene, CDR1 is LGHNA and CDR2 is YNFKEQ. CDR3 bases: TGTGCCAGCAGCCAAGCGGCTGGATCAGATACGCAGTATTTT. Its protein product is CASSQAAGSDTQYF.

This clone was seen only a few times. The chain is built from TRBV12-2 and TRBJ1-5. TRBV12-2 is termed a pseudogene. The CDR3 is 17 residues long. CDR3 residues: CASCSGGHAVGNQPQHF. The DNA for the CDR3 is TGTGCAAGTTGCTCTGGGGGGCACGCGGTGGGCAATCAGCCCCAGCATTTT.

The CDR3: CASSQGPPGSSYNSPLHF. The CDR3 region has the DNA TGTGCCAGCAGCCAAGGTCCCCCGGGGAGCTCCTATAATTCACCCCTCCACTTT. This chain uses TRBV3-1 (or the pseudogene TRBV3-2) with TRBJ1-6; D is unclear. The CDR3 loop spans 18 amino acids. V was shortened by 1 base and J by 0 bases, with 13 bases between the two germline ends. Germline loops: CDR1 LGHDT, CDR2 YNNKEL (reference sequence).

The rearrangement joins TRBV7-2 to TRBJ1-2, with D perhaps matching TRBD1 (6 bases). The CDR3 is 14 residues long. CDR1 SGHTA and CDR2 FQGNSA come from the germline V gene. V lost 4 bases and J lost 3, with 12 bases in between. The CDR3 region is CASSSRGIYYGYTF. CDR3 in DNA: TGTGCCAGCAGCTCCAGGGGTATTTACTATGGCTACACCTTC.